What follows are 20 T cell receptor beta chains derived from one specimen sequenced in a study of blood T cell repertoires in COVID-19. Only in-frame clones appear in the TCRdb table, and some are missing; sequencing was by immunoSEQ multiplex PCR. This table holds under 250,000 clones, 83% found once. The specimen sequenced was PBMCs or T cells enriched from blood (not recorded which). The source is a woman between 45 and 60 years old who had been exposed to COVID-19.

The chain has TRBV5-6 and TRBJ2-5, with D possibly matching TRBD1 (5 bases). Germline V CDR1 and CDR2: SGHDT, YYEEEE. Trimming took off 5 bases at V and 1 base at J, with 6 bases between the two ends. The CDR3 covers 12 residues. CDR3 bases: TGTGCCAGCAGGGGGCCCCAAGAGACCCAGTACTTC. This translates into CASRGPQETQYF.

This clone was detected once. V gene TRBV9 combines with J gene TRBJ1-3; TRBD1 agrees at 9 bases. This CDR3 region has 17 residues. V trimming: 4 bases; J trimming: 3 bases; junction bases outside the gene matches: 11. Per the germline V gene, CDR1 is SGDLS and CDR2 is YYNGEE. This chain's CDR3 is CASSSLRDRESGNTIYF. The CDR3 bases are TGTGCCAGCAGCTCCCTCCGGGACAGGGAGAGTGGAAACACCATATATTTT.

The CDR3 coding sequence is TGTGCCAGCAGCTTGGAGGGTTTGGGGGGTAAAGAGACCCAGTACTTC. Its translation is CASSLEGLGGKETQYF. The chain is built from TRBV5-4 and TRBJ2-5, with D possibly TRBD2 on 6 matching bases. Germline lookup yields CDR1 SGHNT and CDR2 YYREEE (reference sequence). The CDR3 is 16 amino acids. Trimming shortened V by 0 bases and J by 3 bases, and 15 bases separated the two germline ends.

The V call is TRBV6-2 or TRBV6-3, the J call TRBJ1-1; 9 positions match TRBD1. Germline values: CDR1 MNHEY, CDR2 SVGEGT. This CDR3 has 18 amino acids. The V and J ends lost 4 bases and 1 base, in that order; junction bases with no gene match: 13. The CDR3 sequence: CASSLATGGLFGNTEAFF. The CDR3 nucleotides read TGTGCCAGCAGTTTGGCGACAGGGGGTTTATTCGGGAACACTGAAGCTTTCTTT.

The chain employs TRBV7-2 and TRBJ2-1, with 11 bases identical to TRBD2. Germline assignment: CDR1 SGHTA and CDR2 FQGNSA. CDR3 length equals 17 residues. The ends lost 5 bases at V and 7 bases at J; junction bases unmatched: 13. Written as DNA, the CDR3 is TGTGCCAGCAGCCCCGGGTGGGGGACTAGCGGTACGAATGAGCAGTTCTTC. This codes for CASSPGWGTSGTNEQFF.

A few counts support this clone. V usage is TRBV5-1 and J usage is TRBJ2-2, with a tentative D call TRBD2 (6 bases). The CDR3 sequence is 16 residues long. The V gene's germline CDR1 is SGHRS and CDR2 YFSETQ. Trimming pared 1 base from V and 2 bases from J, leaving 12 bases between. This CDR3 is CASSLKEGGNTGELFF. DNA of the CDR3: TGCGCCAGCAGCTTGAAGGAGGGCGGAAACACCGGGGAGCTGTTTTTT.

The chain is built from TRBV7-2 and TRBJ2-7; 8 bases match TRBD1. V was clipped by 3 bases and J by 5 bases; unmatched bases: 6. Germline CDR1 and CDR2: SGHTA and FQGNSA. CDR3 length: 14 residues. Here the CDR3 reads CASSLRTGWNEQYF. The CDR3 DNA follows: TGTGCCAGCAGCTTGCGGACAGGGTGGAACGAGCAGTACTTC. The variable domain in full, with the rest retrieved from reference TRBV7-2 and TRBJ2-7, is GAGVSQSPSNKVTEKGKDVELRCDPISGHTALYWYRQSLGQGLEFLIYFQGNSAPDKSGLPSDRFSAERTGGSVSTLTIQRTQQEDSAVYLCASSLRTGWNEQYFGPGTRLTVT.

This clone was picked up one time. The V call is TRBV5-1, the J call TRBJ2-5, with 13 nucleotides matching TRBD2. The CDR3 is 16 residues long. With V trimmed by 2 bases and J by 2 bases, 3 bases remained unmatched. Germline V lookup: CDR1 SGHRS, CDR2 YFSETQ. CDR3 loop: CASSFGLAGVQETQYF. The DNA for the CDR3 is TGCGCCAGCAGCTTCGGACTAGCGGGGGTGCAAGAGACCCAGTACTTC.

The CDR3 here is CASSDQYEAFF. CDR3 bases: TGTGCCAGCAGTGATCAGTATGAAGCTTTCTTT. The chain employs TRBV25-1 and TRBJ1-1; no clear D gene. Trimming removed 3 bases from V and 7 bases from J, with 6 bases in between. CDR3 length: 11 amino acids. Germline loops: CDR1 MGHDK, CDR2 SYGVNS.

This chain uses TRBV18 with TRBJ1-1, with a weak D call TRBD1 (5 bases). Trimming removed 2 bases from V and 0 bases from J, with 10 bases in between. Germline V gene data show CDR1 as KGHSH and CDR2 as LQKENI. The CDR3 totals 15 residues. This CDR3 reads CASSPWGEMNTEAFF. The CDR3 coding sequence is TGTGCCAGCTCACCATGGGGGGAGATGAACACTGAAGCTTTCTTT.

The genes are TRBV27 and TRBJ1-2; D call uncertain. The ends were cut back, 7 bases at V and 4 bases at J, with 22 bases in the middle. Per germline, CDR1 MNHEY and CDR2 SMNVEV (reference sequence). This CDR3 region has 16 residues. The CDR3: CASTSMARLPFYGYTF. CDR3 sequence (DNA): TGTGCCAGCACCAGTATGGCGAGGTTACCCTTCTATGGCTACACCTTC.

The rearrangement links TRBV5-4 to TRBJ2-5, with 15 bases identical to TRBD2. The V gene end was trimmed by 3 bases and the J gene end by 1 base; junction bases not matched to a gene: 13. CDR1 and CDR2 (germline): SGHNT, YYREEE (reference sequence). The CDR3 has 20 residues. The DNA for the CDR3 is TGTGCCAGCAGCTCCCGAACTGGACTAGCGGGGGGGGGCCCCCAAGAGACCCAGTACTTC. This codes for CASSSRTGLAGGGPQETQYF.

J is TRBJ2-5 and V is TRBV5-4; D may be TRBD1 (6 bases). The CDR3 has 13 residues. V lost 4 bases to trimming and J lost 4 bases, with 11 bases between them. Germline V gives CDR1 SGHNT, CDR2 YYREEE (reference sequence). Here the CDR3 DNA reads TGTGCCAGCAGCAGTACAGGGACAGAGACCCAGTACTTC. This translates into CASSSTGTETQYF.

The chain links TRBV25-1 to TRBJ2-3, with D possibly matching TRBD2 (7 bases). Deletions cut 4 bases from V and 6 bases from J, with 23 bases between. Per the germline V gene, CDR1 is MGHDK and CDR2 is SYGVNS. The CDR3 totals 17 residues. CDR3 in DNA: TGTGCCAGCAGTGGCTCCCCGGGGGGCCCCCTTTGGGATACGCAGTATTTT. Translation: CASSGSPGGPLWDTQYF.

The rearrangement uses TRBV19 and TRBJ2-1; D is perhaps TRBD1 (6 bases). The CDR3 contains 12 residues. V lost 10 bases, J lost 6 bases, and 13 bases lay in between. Per the germline V gene, CDR1 is LNHDA and CDR2 is SQIVND (reference sequence). CDR3 loop: CATDTGINEQFF. Here the CDR3 DNA reads TGTGCCACCGACACAGGGATCAATGAGCAGTTCTTC.

The V call is TRBV5-1, the J call TRBJ2-2; D may be TRBD1 (6 bases). The ends were cut back, 4 bases at V and 7 bases at J, with 20 bases in the middle. CDR3 length: 16 amino acids. Germline V gene data show CDR1 as SGHRS and CDR2 as YFSETQ. CDR3 in amino acids: CASSLPRGPHIGELFF. The CDR3 nucleotides read TGCGCCAGCAGCCTCCCCAGGGGCCCACATATCGGGGAGCTGTTTTTT.

This sequence joins TRBV6-5 and TRBJ1-1, with D possibly being TRBD1 (5 bases). CDR3 length equals 14 residues. V was clipped by 2 bases and J by 1 base, with 8 bases between them. Germline CDR1 reads MNHEY; CDR2 reads SVGAGI. This CDR3 reads CASSYRGENTEAFF. As DNA, the CDR3 is TGTGCCAGCAGTTACCGGGGGGAGAACACTGAAGCTTTCTTT.

Only a few counts were recorded for this clone. The chain joins TRBV5-4 to TRBJ1-2; D might be TRBD1 (5 bases). V lost 3 bases and J 5 bases, leaving 11 bases between the germline ends. Germline CDR1 and CDR2: SGHNT and YYREEE (reference sequence). The CDR3 sequence is 13 residues long. As DNA, the CDR3 is TGTGCCAGCAGCTCGCTGGGGGGGTATGGCTACACCTTC. Protein sequence: CASSSLGGYGYTF.

This rearrangement joins TRBV7-9 to TRBJ1-2; TRBD1 matches at 8 bases. The germline gives CDR1 SEHNR, CDR2 FQNEAQ (reference sequence). The length of the CDR3 is 12 residues. V shed 5 bases and J 8 bases; nucleotides not matched to a gene: 4. CDR3 region: CASSRGQGGYTF. For the CDR3, the DNA is TGTGCCAGCAGCCGAGGACAGGGAGGCTACACCTTC.

Concerning this clone: The junction departs from the called germline gene at one end, perhaps through a read error. This chain uses TRBV7-2 with TRBJ1-2; 8 bases align to TRBD1. In germline, CDR1 is SGHTA, CDR2 FQGNSA. The CDR3 totals 8 residues. The CDR3 reads CAAGDRSF. The CDR3 nucleotides read TGTGCTGCCGGGGACAGGTCCTTC. The entire variable domain, with the rest obtained from reference TRBV7-2 and TRBJ1-2, is as follows: GAGVSQSPSNKVTEKGKDVELRCDPISGHTALYWYRQSLGQGLEFLIYFQGNSAPDKSGLPSDRFSAERTGGSVSTLTIQRTQQEDSAVYLCAAGDRSFGSGTRLTVV.